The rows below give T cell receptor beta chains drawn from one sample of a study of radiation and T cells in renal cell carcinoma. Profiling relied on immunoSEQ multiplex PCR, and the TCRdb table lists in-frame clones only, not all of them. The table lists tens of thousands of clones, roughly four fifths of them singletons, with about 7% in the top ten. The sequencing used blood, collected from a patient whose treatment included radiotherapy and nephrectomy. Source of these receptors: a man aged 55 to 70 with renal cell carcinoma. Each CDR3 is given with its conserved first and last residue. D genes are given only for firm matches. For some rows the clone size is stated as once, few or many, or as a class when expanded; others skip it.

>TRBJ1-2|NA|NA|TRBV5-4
CASSSGRITNYGYTF
TGTGCCAGCAGCTCGGGCCGTATAACTAACTATGGCTACACCTTC
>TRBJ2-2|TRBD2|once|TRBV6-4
CASNGPSGLERELFF
TGTGCCAGCAACGGGCCTAGCGGGCTGGAGAGGGAGCTGTTTTTT
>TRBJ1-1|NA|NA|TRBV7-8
CASSYRRDAEAFF
TGTGCCAGCAGCTATAGGAGGGACGCTGAAGCTTTCTTT
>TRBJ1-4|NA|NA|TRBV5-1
CASSFEPTNEKLFF
TGCGCCAGCAGCTTCGAACCAACTAATGAAAAACTGTTTTTT
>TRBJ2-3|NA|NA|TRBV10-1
CASSESGGTDTQYF
TGCGCCAGCAGTGAGTCGGGAGGCACAGATACGCAGTATTTT
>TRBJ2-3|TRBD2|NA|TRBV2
CASSEWGREVLTDTQYF
TGTGCCAGCAGTGAATGGGGGCGGGAGGTTCTCACAGATACGCAGTATTTT
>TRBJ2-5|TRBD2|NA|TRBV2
CATRLAGETQYF
TGTGCCACCAGACTAGCCGGAGAGACCCAGTACTTC
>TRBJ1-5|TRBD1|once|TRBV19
CASSAAGTENQPQHF
TGTGCCAGTAGTGCCGCCGGGACAGAGAATCAGCCCCAGCATTTT
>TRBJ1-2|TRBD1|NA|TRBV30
CASTGDSNYGYTF
TGTGCCTCGACAGGGGACTCTAACTATGGCTACACCTTC
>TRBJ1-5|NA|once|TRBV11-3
CASSWKASGPQHF
TGTGCCAGCAGCTGGAAAGCCTCAGGGCCCCAGCATTTT
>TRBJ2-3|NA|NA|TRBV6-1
CASRDTGAVTDTQYF
TGTGCCAGCAGAGACACGGGGGCCGTCACAGATACGCAGTATTTT
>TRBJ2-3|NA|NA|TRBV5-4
CASSHAPVLVDTQYF
TGTGCCAGCAGCCACGCCCCAGTACTAGTCGACACGCAGTATTTT
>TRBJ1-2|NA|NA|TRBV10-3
CAISERSLEGYTF
TGTGCCATCAGTGAGCGGTCTTTAGAGGGCTACACCTTC
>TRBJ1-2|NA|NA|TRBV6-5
CASSYGSSFYGYTF
TGTGCCAGCAGTTACGGCTCAAGTTTCTATGGCTACACCTTC
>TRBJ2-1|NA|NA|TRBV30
CAWSKQERIDEQFF
TGTGCCTGGAGTAAACAGGAGCGTATCGATGAGCAGTTCTTC
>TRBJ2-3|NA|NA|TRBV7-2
CASSLAAAPPADTQYF
TGTGCCAGCAGCTTAGCGGCGGCCCCTCCTGCAGATACGCAGTATTTT
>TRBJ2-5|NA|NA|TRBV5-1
CASSLDYVAQETQYF
TGCGCCAGCAGCTTGGACTACGTAGCCCAAGAGACCCAGTACTTC
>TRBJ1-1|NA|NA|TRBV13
CASNIRANGELAFF
TGTGCCAGCAATATACGAGCCAATGGGGAGTTAGCTTTCTTT
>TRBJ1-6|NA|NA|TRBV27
CASSGPGGGNSPLHF
TGTGCCAGCAGTGGACCCGGGGGAGGCAATTCACCCCTCCACTTT
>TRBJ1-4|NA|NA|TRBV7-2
CASSRWRGEDEKLFF
TGTGCCAGCAGCCGATGGAGAGGGGAGGATGAAAAACTGTTTTTT
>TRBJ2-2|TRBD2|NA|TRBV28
CASSSPLAGGPGELFF
TGTGCCAGCAGTTCTCCCCTAGCGGGAGGACCCGGGGAGCTGTTTTTT
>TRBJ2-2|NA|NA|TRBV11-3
CASSLWDREAGELFF
TGTGCCAGCAGCTTATGGGATAGGGAGGCCGGGGAGCTGTTTTTT
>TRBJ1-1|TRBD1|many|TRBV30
CAWTNPGTGSTEAFF
TGTGCCTGGACCAACCCCGGGACAGGGAGCACTGAAGCTTTCTTT
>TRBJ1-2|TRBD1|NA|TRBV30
CASQGTGDDGYTF
TGTGCCTCCCAGGGTACAGGGGACGATGGCTACACCTTC
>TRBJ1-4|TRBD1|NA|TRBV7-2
CASSLTGRKLFF
TGTGCCAGCAGCTTGACAGGGCGAAAACTGTTTTTT
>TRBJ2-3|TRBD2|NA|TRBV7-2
CASSPLASGGTDTQYF
TGTGCCAGCAGCCCCCTGGCTAGCGGGGGCACAGATACGCAGTATTTT
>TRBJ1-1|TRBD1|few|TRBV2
CASSGDRFNTEAFF
TGTGCCAGCAGTGGGGACAGGTTTAACACTGAAGCTTTCTTT